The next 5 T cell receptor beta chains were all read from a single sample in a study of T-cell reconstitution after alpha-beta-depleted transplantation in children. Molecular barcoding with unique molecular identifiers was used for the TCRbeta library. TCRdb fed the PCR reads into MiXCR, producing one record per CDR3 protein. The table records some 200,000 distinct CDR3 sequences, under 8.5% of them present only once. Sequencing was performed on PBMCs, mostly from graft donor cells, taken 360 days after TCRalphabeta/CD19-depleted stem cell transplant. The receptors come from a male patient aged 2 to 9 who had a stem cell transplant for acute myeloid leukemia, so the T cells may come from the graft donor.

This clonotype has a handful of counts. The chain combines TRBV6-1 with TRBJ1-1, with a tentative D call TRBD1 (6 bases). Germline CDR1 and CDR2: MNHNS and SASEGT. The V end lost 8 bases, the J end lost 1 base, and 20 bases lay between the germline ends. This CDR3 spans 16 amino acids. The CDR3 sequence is CASPRGGHRPNTEAFF. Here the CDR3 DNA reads TGTGCCAGCCCGAGGGGGGGGCACAGGCCGAACACTGAAGCTTTCTTT.

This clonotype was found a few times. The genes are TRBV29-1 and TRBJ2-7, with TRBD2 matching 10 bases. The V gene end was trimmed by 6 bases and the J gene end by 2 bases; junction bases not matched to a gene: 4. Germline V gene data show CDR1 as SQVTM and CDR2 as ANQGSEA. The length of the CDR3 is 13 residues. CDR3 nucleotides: TGCAGCGTATTTAGCGGGAGGACCTACGAGCAGTACTTC. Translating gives CSVFSGRTYEQYF.

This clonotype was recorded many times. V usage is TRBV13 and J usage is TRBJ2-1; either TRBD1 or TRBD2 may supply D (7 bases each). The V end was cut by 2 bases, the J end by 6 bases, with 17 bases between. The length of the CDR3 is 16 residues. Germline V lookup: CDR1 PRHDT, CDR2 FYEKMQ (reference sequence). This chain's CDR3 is CASSLRRTGEGNEQFF. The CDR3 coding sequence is TGTGCCAGCAGCTTAAGGAGAACAGGGGAGGGCAATGAGCAGTTCTTC.

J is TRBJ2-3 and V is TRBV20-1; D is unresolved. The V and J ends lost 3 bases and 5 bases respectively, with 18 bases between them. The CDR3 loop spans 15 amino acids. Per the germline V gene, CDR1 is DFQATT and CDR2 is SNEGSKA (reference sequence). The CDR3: CSASTPGGVGDTQYF. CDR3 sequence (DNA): TGCAGTGCTAGTACGCCGGGTGGTGTTGGAGATACGCAGTATTTT.

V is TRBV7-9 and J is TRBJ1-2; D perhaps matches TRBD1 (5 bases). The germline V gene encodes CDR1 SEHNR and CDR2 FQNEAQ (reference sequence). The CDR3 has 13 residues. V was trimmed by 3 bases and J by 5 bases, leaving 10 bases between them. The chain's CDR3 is CASSLGLSYGYTF. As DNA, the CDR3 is TGTGCCAGCAGCTTGGGACTCTCTTATGGCTACACCTTC.